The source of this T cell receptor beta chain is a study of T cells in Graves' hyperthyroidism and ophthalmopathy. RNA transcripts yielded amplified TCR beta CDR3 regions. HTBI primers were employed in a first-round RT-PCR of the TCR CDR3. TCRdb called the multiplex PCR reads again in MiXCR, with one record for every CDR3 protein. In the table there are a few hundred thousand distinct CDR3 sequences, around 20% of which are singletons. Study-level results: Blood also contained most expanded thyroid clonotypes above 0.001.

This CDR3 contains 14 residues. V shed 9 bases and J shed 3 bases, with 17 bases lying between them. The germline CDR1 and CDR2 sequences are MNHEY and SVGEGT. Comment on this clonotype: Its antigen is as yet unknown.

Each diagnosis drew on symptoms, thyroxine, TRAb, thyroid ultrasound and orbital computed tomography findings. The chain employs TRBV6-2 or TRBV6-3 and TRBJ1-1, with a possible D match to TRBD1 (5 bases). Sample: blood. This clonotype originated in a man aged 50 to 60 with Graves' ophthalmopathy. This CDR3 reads CASVPGPRDTEAFF. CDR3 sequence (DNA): TGTGCCAGTGTCCCGGGGCCCCGGGACACTGAAGCTTTCTTT.